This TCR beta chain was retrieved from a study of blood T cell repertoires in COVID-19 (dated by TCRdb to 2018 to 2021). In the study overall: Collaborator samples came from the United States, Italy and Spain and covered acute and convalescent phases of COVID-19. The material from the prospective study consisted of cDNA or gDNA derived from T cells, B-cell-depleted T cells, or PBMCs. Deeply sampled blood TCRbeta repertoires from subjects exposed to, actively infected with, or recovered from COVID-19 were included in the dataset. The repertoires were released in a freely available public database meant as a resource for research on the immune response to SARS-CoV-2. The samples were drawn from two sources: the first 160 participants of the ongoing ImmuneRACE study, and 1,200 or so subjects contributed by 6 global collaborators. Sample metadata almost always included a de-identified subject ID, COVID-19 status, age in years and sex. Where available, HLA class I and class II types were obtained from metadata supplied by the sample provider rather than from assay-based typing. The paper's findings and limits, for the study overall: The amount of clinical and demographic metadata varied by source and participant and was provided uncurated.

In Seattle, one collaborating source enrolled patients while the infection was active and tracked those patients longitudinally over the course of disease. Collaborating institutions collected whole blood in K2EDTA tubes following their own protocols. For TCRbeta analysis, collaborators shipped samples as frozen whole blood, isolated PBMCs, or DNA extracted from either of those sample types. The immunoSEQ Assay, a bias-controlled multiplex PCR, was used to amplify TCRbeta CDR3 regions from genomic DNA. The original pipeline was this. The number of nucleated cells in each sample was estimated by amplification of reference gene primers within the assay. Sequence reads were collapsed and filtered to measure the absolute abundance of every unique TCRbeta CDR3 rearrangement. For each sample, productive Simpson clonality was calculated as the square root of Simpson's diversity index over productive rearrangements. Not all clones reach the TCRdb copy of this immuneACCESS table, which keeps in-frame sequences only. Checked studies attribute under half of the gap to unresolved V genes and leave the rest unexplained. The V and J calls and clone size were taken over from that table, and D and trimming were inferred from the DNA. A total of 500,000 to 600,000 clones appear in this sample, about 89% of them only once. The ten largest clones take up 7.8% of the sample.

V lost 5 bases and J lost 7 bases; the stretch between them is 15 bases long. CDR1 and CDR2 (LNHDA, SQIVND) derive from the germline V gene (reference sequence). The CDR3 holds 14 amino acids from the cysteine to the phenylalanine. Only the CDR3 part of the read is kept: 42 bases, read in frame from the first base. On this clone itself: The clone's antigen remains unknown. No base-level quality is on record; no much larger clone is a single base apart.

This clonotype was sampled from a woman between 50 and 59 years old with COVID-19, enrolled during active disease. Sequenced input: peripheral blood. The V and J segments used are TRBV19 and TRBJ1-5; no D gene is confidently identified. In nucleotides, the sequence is TGTGCCAGTAGTCCCCCCGTCGCAAGCCAGCCCCAGCATTTT. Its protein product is CASSPPVASQPQHF.